A single T cell receptor beta chain is shown here with its context. What this receptor recognizes is not known. No clone much larger than this one lies a single base away; base qualities are absent. The cohort comprised some 680 healthy bone marrow donors. All cohort members were sampled while nominally healthy, although unrecorded immune exposures were likely present. The donor was CMV seronegative and was included in the group of 352 seronegative cohort members. A peripheral blood sample was collected from each donor, and TCR beta sequencing was performed on peripheral blood mononuclear cells. Genomic DNA was extracted from the blood cell samples with the Qiagen DNeasy Blood Extraction Kit. The library was obtained by the immunoSEQ multiplex PCR assay. For the multiplex PCR, a mixture combining 60 forward primers for TCR Vbeta segments and 13 reverse primers for TCR Jbeta segments was used. A multiplex PCR assay on genomic DNA amplified the CDR3 region of rearranged TCR beta genes. The amplified TCR beta libraries were sequenced on the Illumina HiSeq System as 87-base-pair reads. The study's own analysis went as follows. A later analysis tallied some 79 million unique TCR beta chains across the 666 repertoires, and 10 million to 11 million of those chains were shared by two or more donors. To remove PCR and sequencing errors, raw reads were error-corrected and collapsed into unique sequences using a nearest-neighbor algorithm that merged closely related sequences. Alignment of CDR3 sequences to IMGT reference sequences was used to assign V, D and J gene segments. For a sequence to be retained, a match of at least six nucleotides was required to both a V gene segment and a J gene segment. A rearrangement was called productive if the CDR3 had no stop codons and remained in frame with V and J, and every other rearrangement was called non-productive. CDR3 was defined by IMGT convention, running from the second conserved V-encoded cysteine to the conserved J-encoded phenylalanine. Sequences without an unambiguous match to a single V gene segment were excluded from the earlier analysis of almost 600 of the donors. An earlier analysis of several hundred of the donors called V segments functional above 56.7% productive rearrangements and segregating when the between-donor standard deviation exceeded 5%. To diagnose cytomegalovirus status from the catalog of TCR beta chain sequences, a statistical classification framework was built. V and J gene assignment, in a later analysis, came from comparing TCR nucleotide sequences with IMGT/GENE-DB human TR gene sequences. In a later analysis, CDR3 sequences and most-parsimonious VDJ recombination scenarios were assigned using the TCRdist pipeline. In a later analysis, every TCR beta chain was defined by the combination of its CDR3 amino acid sequence and its V-gene family, and reads without a unique V-gene family were dropped. As a way to deal with suspected cross-contamination and a sequencing artifact, a later analysis dropped approximately 590 nucleotide sequences that were highly shared and had low generation probability. In a later analysis, a clonal expansion index was calculated for each public chain from normalized within-repertoire ranks of inferred template counts. In a later analysis, generation probabilities were computed with a VDJ recombination model fitted to out-of-frame rearrangements, and the resulting probabilities were checked against IGoR. In a later analysis, TCR-TCR, TCR-HLA and TCR-CMV co-occurrence was scored with hypergeometric tests, and a repertoire-size bias correction was applied to TCR pairs. To estimate false discovery rates, a later analysis permuted the HLA or CMV assignments 20 times. In a later analysis, co-occurring TCRs were grouped using DBSCAN, and TCRdist sequence similarity was added for clustering within HLA-allele-positive subsets. For co-occurrence clustering, repertoires with fewer than 30,000 or more than 120,000 public chains were excluded, along with about five repertoires with anomalous nucleotide sharing. Held by TCRdb, this immuneACCESS table contains in-frame sequences only and omits some clones. Under half of the omission traces to an unresolved V gene where checked; the cause of the rest is unknown. The DNA was the basis for D and trimming; V, J and clone size are from that table. Present in this sample are approximately 130,000 clones, about four fifths of which were seen just once. Roughly 0.99% of the sample lies in the top ten.

This record comes from a study of cytomegalovirus exposure and HLA in healthy donors (dated by TCRdb to about 2017). Regarding the research as a whole: An earlier analysis of more than 550 of the donors reported about 280 Gb of sequence data and 95 million to 140 million unique TCR beta sequences obtained from roughly 180 million T cells. Because of strong linkage in the cohort, a handful of DR-DQ haplotypes were treated as single units for association and clustering. Using immunosequencing, the study profiled T cell repertoires from fewer than 700 subjects and related those repertoires to cytomegalovirus serostatus. Typing coverage varied by locus: roughly 629-640 donors for A, B, C, DRB1 and DQB1; 500 to 550 for DQA1; more than 600 for DPA1; under 490 for DPB1. In a later genetic analysis, genome-wide SNP genotypes for 398 of the 666 donors were used, and that subset was treated as a discovery cohort. The later analysis used no new phenotypic data to find candidate immune exposures, relying instead on TCR beta sequences and their occurrence across donors. HLA typing covered class I and class II loci at four-digit resolution. Alongside the repertoire data, information on donor age, sex, ethnicity and CMV serostatus was compiled. Among around 400 genotyped donors of the cohort, an average of roughly 230,000 unique TCR beta nucleotide sequences was sequenced per donor, of which roughly 17% were non-productive. Around 320 gigabases of sequencing data and some 85 million unique TCR sequences were included in an early release covering under 650 HLA-typed donors. To decide whether each TCR beta V gene segment behaved as functional or pseudogenic, an earlier analysis of nearly 600 of the donors relied on high-throughput TCR beta sequencing. A later analysis re-examined previously published TCR beta repertoires from more than 600 donors and added high-resolution HLA genotyping to investigate patterns of TCR occurrence. Besides the first cohort of 500 to 700 subjects, a separate validation cohort made up of over 95 different subjects was used. All discovery cohort repertoires had been generated on a single sequencing platform. High-throughput TCR immunosequencing, statistical association of individual TCRs with disease status, and machine learning were combined to predict cytomegalovirus infection status. Of the approximately 400 genotyped donors, approximately 83% fell in the genetic ancestry cluster associated with self-reported Caucasian donors. The study aimed to test whether cataloging public T cell receptors could reveal signatures of past pathogen exposure.

For CDR1 and CDR2, the germline V gene lists SGHAT and FQNNGV. The CDR3 goes from the cysteine to the phenylalanine over 13 residues. This entry keeps only the CDR3 DNA: 39 bases, framed from base 1. V lost 1 base and J lost 8 bases; the stretch between them is 11 bases long. What the study reported, not specific to this receptor: According to a later analysis, TCR association rates differed among HLA loci, with DRB1 alleles showing the most associated TCRs and HLA-C alleles showing the fewest. Only TCR beta chains were sequenced in this cohort, and the absence of alpha or paired-chain data limited detectable features. The authors suggested that the approach could potentially be generalized to other disease states and immunological phenotypes. V-gene and J-gene trimming of TCR beta chains was associated with a missense DCLRE1C variant in a later genetic analysis, and the association was replicated in an independent cohort. At a false discovery rate of 0.05, a later analysis linked 16,000 or so TCR beta sequences to specific HLA alleles. CMV serostatus was the only immune exposure information available for the cohort. Correlated functional status among segregating V segments might reflect linkage disequilibrium, but an unknown experimental factor could not be ruled out. Roughly 15 rarely observed V segments, including chromosome 9 orphons, were excluded from the earlier analysis of several hundred of the donors because counts were too low. In vitro tests confirmed that three of the cytomegalovirus-associated TCR beta chains recognize cytomegalovirus antigens. Cytomegalovirus status was reported to be diagnosed by the classifier with high specificity and sensitivity in both the original and validation cohorts. Compared with equally common non-associated chains, HLA-associated TCR beta chains in a later analysis were more clonally expanded and had lower generation probabilities. A later analysis reported that several top co-occurrence clusters appeared linked to parvovirus B19, influenza, CMV and Epstein-Barr virus. In an earlier analysis of approximately 590 of the donors, most TCR beta V segments appeared in productive rearrangements about 90% or about 30% of the time, broadly matching IMGT annotations. The sequencing pipeline was judged likely to have produced a cluster of highly shared sequence variants as a technical artifact. In a later analysis, most CMV-associated TCR beta chains were found to appear HLA-restricted, with HLA associations seemingly driven largely by CMV exposure. The study gave a list of 150 to 200 TCR beta chains associated with cytomegalovirus. A further reported finding was that TCR beta sequences accurately predicted the HLA-A and HLA-B alleles for most subjects in the first cohort. Presence/absence analyses assumed roughly uniform sequencing depth across donors, an assumption that may not hold. Assigning TCR associations to individual alleles was difficult when HLA alleles, especially DR and DQ, strongly co-occurred. In a later genetic analysis, fewer N-insertions in productive TCRs were reported among donors in an Asian-associated ancestry cluster than the 666-donor mean. While some public TCRs were present in many individuals, most TCR sequences turned up only very rarely across donors. The 87-base-pair reads could not distinguish some IMGT-functional V segments, including TRBV6-2 and TRBV6-3, so those segments were excluded. Because HLA typing was unavailable for some donors at each locus, only the typed subset was used in association tests.

The sequence came from a male donor in good health and CMV-seronegative. The chain links TRBV11-2 with TRBJ1-2; no D segment can be confidently identified. Sequences were obtained from PBMCs. Here is the DNA: TGTGCCAGCAGCTTAGCGGGGTCCGAGGGCTACACCTTC. Its protein reads: CASSLAGSEGYTF.